Following are 20 T cell receptor beta chains from one sample sequenced in a study of lymphopenia after photon versus proton radiotherapy. The method was immunoSEQ multiplex PCR; TCRdb's version includes in-frame clones alone and lacks a portion of them. The sample yields around 150,000 clones, approximately 91% seen once. This specimen consisted of peripheral blood, obtained from a patient treated with photon-based radiotherapy. The receptors come from a man aged 50-59 years with gastric cancer.

V usage is TRBV4-3 and J usage is TRBJ2-7; TRBD1 agrees at 9 bases. The trim removed 4 bases at V and 0 bases at J, leaving 4 bases unmatched. CDR3 length equals 15 residues. CDR1 and CDR2 from the germline V gene are LGHNA and YSLEER. The CDR3 nucleotides read TGCGCCAGCAGCCGCGGACAGGGGAGCTCCTACGAGCAGTACTTC. This encodes CASSRGQGSSYEQYF.

This chain joins TRBV5-1 and TRBJ2-3; 12 bases map to TRBD2. CDR1 and CDR2 from the germline V gene are SGHRS and YFSETQ. Unmatched junction bases numbered 14, after V lost 5 bases and J lost 4 bases. This CDR3 is built from 18 residues. The DNA of the CDR3 is TGCGCCAGCAGTCCAATTTCTAGCGGGAGGGCCTTGGCAGATACGCAGTATTTT. This encodes CASSPISSGRALADTQYF.

V and J are TRBV18 and TRBJ2-3; D could derive from TRBD1 or TRBD2 (5 bases each). The ends were cut back, 8 bases at V and 3 bases at J, with 15 bases in the middle. The CDR3 totals 14 residues. CDR1 is KGHSH, CDR2 LQKENI, per germline. CDR3 coding DNA: TGTGCCAGCGGCCGGGACCAACAGACAGATACGCAGTATTTT. Translated: CASGRDQQTDTQYF.

V is TRBV28 and J is TRBJ1-5; 7 nucleotides agree with TRBD1. Germline V gene lookup returns CDR1 MDHEN and CDR2 SYDVKM. The CDR3 spans 17 residues. The V gene end was trimmed by 2 bases and the J gene end by 5 bases; junction bases not matched to a gene: 12. The chain's CDR3 is CASSLAAAQGGDQPQHF. CDR3 DNA: TGTGCCAGCAGTTTAGCCGCAGCCCAAGGGGGCGATCAGCCCCAGCATTTT.

The V call is TRBV9, the J call TRBJ1-1; D gene uncertain. V lost 0 bases and J 1 base, leaving 7 bases between the germline ends. The CDR3 is 14 residues long. The germline V gene has CDR1 SGDLS and CDR2 YYNGEE. The CDR3 DNA reads as TGTGCCAGCAGCGTAGCTGCAGAGAACACTGAAGCTTTCTTT. Amino acid sequence: CASSVAAENTEAFF.

The rearrangement links TRBV5-4 to TRBJ2-1, with TRBD1 as a possible D gene (6 bases). Deletions cut 3 bases from V and 8 bases from J, with 21 bases between. Germline V gene sequence: CDR1 SGHNT, CDR2 YYREEE (reference sequence). This CDR3 spans 16 amino acids. CDR3 DNA sequence: TGTGCCAGCAGCTCCTCTCTCACAGGGTCGGGATATGAGCAGTTCTTC. Translated, it gives CASSSSLTGSGYEQFF.

The chain links TRBV27 to TRBJ2-1; 7 nucleotides align to TRBD1. Germline CDR1 reads MNHEY; CDR2 reads SMNVEV (reference sequence). The CDR3 has 14 amino acids. Losses at the gene ends were 5 bases for V and 3 bases for J; bases not matched to a gene: 4. In DNA, the CDR3 is TGTGCCAGCAGTCACCGGGACAGCTACAATGAGCAGTTCTTC. It codes for CASSHRDSYNEQFF.

This sequence joins TRBV19 and TRBJ1-5, with D maybe TRBD1 (5 bases). The length of the CDR3 is 15 residues. CDR1 and CDR2 from the germline V gene are LNHDA and SQIVND (reference sequence). V shed 5 bases and J shed 2 bases, with 13 bases lying between them. The CDR3 loop is CASSPAGSGNQPQHF. In DNA, the CDR3 is TGTGCCAGTAGTCCGGCAGGGTCCGGCAATCAGCCCCAGCATTTT. The complete variable domain, with remaining parts taken from reference TRBV19 and TRBJ1-5, reads DGGITQSPKYLFRKEGQNVTLSCEQNLNHDAMYWYRQDPGQGLRLIYYSQIVNDFQKGDIAEGYSVSREKKESFPLTVTSAQKNPTAFYLCASSPAGSGNQPQHFGDGTRLSIL.

The chain uses TRBV5-6 and TRBJ1-2; D not certain. This CDR3 has 13 residues. Germline loops: CDR1 SGHDT, CDR2 YYEEEE. V lost 4 bases to trimming and J lost 3 bases, with 10 bases between them. In DNA form, the CDR3 reads TGTGCCAGCAGCCCCCCCCAGGACTATGGCTACACCTTC. This gives the protein CASSPPQDYGYTF.

V gene TRBV7-9 combines with J gene TRBJ2-7; 8 positions agree with TRBD2. The V segment lost 7 bases and the J segment 5 bases; nucleotides outside the gene matches: 13. CDR3 length: 15 residues. Germline V gene sequence: CDR1 SEHNR, CDR2 FQNEAQ (reference sequence). The CDR3, as DNA: TGTGCCAGCATCCCGTCTGGCGGGAGGTCCCACGAGCAGTACTTC. This codes for CASIPSGGRSHEQYF.

J is TRBJ2-7 and V is TRBV11-2; D might be TRBD1 (6 bases). Trimming pared 5 bases from V and 0 bases from J, leaving 8 bases between. The CDR3 sequence is 13 residues long. Germline V gene lookup returns CDR1 SGHAT and CDR2 FQNNGV. This CDR3 is CASSGDNSYEQYF. In DNA, the CDR3 is TGTGCCAGCAGCGGGGACAACTCCTACGAGCAGTACTTC.

About this clone: This sample includes further DNA sequences coding for the same CDR3. The chain carries TRBV18 and TRBJ2-3; D not resolved. CDR1 KGHSH and CDR2 LQKENI come from the germline V gene. This CDR3 is 12 amino acids long. V was pared by 3 bases and J by 2 bases, with 3 bases between. The CDR3 DNA sequence: TGTGCCAGCTCACCGTCCACAGATACGCAGTATTTT. Translation: CASSPSTDTQYF.

The rearrangement links TRBV7-6 to TRBJ2-7; possibly TRBD2 for D (6 bases). Germline CDR1 SGHVS, CDR2 FNYEAQ. The CDR3 runs 15 residues. Trimming left V 3 bases short and J 0 bases short, with 12 bases between. The CDR3 here is CASSFGGDSSYEQYF. CDR3 coding DNA: TGTGCCAGCAGCTTCGGTGGGGACTCCTCCTACGAGCAGTACTTC.

V and J are TRBV7-2 and TRBJ1-3, with 7 bases that match TRBD1. CDR3 length equals 15 residues. The J segment lost 0 bases and the V segment lost 4 bases, leaving 3 bases of the junction unmatched. Germline CDR1 and CDR2: SGHTA and FQGNSA. The CDR3 sequence: CASSSTGFSGNTIYF. The CDR3 bases are TGTGCCAGCAGCTCGACAGGGTTCTCTGGAAACACCATATATTTT.

The rearrangement links TRBV2 to TRBJ1-1, with D maybe TRBD1 (6 bases). CDR3 length: 15 residues. Trimming removed 2 bases at V and 1 base at J, with 11 bases between. In germline, CDR1 is SNHLY, CDR2 FYNNEI. The CDR3 protein is CASSEYRGTNTEAFF. The CDR3 region has the DNA TGTGCCAGCAGTGAATATAGGGGGACGAACACTGAAGCTTTCTTT.

The CDR3 nucleotides read TGTGCCAGTCGAGTTAGCGGGAGAGGGGAGACCCAGTACTTC. It codes for CASRVSGRGETQYF. This sequence joins TRBV19 and TRBJ2-5; 9 bases map to TRBD2. Germline V CDR1 and CDR2: LNHDA, SQIVND (reference sequence). Trimming took 8 bases from V and 5 from J; bases not matched to a gene: 9. The CDR3 sequence is 14 residues long.

The chain combines TRBV29-1 with TRBJ1-1; D unclear. Germline values: CDR1 SQVTM, CDR2 ANQGSEA. Trimming cost V 5 bases and J 3 bases, with 13 bases left between them. The CDR3 consists of 13 residues. In DNA, the CDR3 is TGCAGCGTTTGTAAAGACGAGGACACTGAAGCTTTCTTT. Its protein is CSVCKDEDTEAFF.

The chain uses TRBV27 and TRBJ2-1; D is unresolved. Trimming took off 6 bases at V and 4 bases at J, with 4 bases between the two ends. The CDR3 has 11 residues. Germline CDR1 reads MNHEY; CDR2 reads SMNVEV (reference sequence). CDR3 region: CASRNYNEQFF. The CDR3 DNA sequence: TGTGCCAGCAGGAATTACAATGAGCAGTTCTTC.

This chain joins TRBV7-9 and TRBJ1-4; perhaps TRBD1 as D (6 bases). CDR1 and CDR2 (germline): SEHNR, FQNEAQ (reference sequence). The CDR3 length is 14 residues. V was cut by 3 bases and J by 8 bases, with 13 bases left in between. In DNA form, the CDR3 reads TGTGCCAGCAGCTTGGGGGGCAAAGAAGAAAAACTGTTTTTT. Translation: CASSLGGKEEKLFF.

The V call is TRBV10-3, the J call TRBJ2-2, with a tentative D call TRBD2 (5 bases). The CDR3 spans 15 residues. Looked up from germline, CDR1 is ENHRY and CDR2 is SYGVKD. The germline V and J ends were trimmed by 8 bases and 0 bases, with 13 bases remaining between them. For the CDR3, the DNA is TGTGCCATCGGCCCTGACTACGCGAACACCGGGGAGCTGTTTTTT. Protein: CAIGPDYANTGELFF.